Shown below are 9 T cell receptor beta chains from a single sample sequenced in a study of blood T cell repertoires in COVID-19. Some clones are missing from TCRdb's copy, which holds only in-frame ones; the method was immunoSEQ multiplex PCR. The sample has approximately 240,000 clones, about 82% seen once; the top ten hold 5.5% to 7.5%. The sample consisted of peripheral blood. These receptors all come from a woman aged 55-75 years with active or convalescent COVID-19.

The chain joins TRBV19 to TRBJ1-5; D perhaps matches TRBD1 (5 bases). V was pared by 3 bases and J by 3 bases, with 12 bases between. Germline V lookup: CDR1 LNHDA, CDR2 SQIVND (reference sequence). This CDR3 is 15 amino acids long. The CDR3 nucleotides are TGTGCCAGTAGTATGCAGGGAGGTAACAATCAGCCCCAGCATTTT. This translates into CASSMQGGNNQPQHF.

V and J are TRBV7-3 and TRBJ1-5; D ambiguous. Trimming pared 5 bases from V and 0 bases from J, leaving 5 bases between. CDR1 and CDR2 from the germline V gene are SGHTA and FQGTGA. The CDR3 is 13 amino acids. DNA of the CDR3: TGTGCCAGCAGCAAATATAGCAATCAGCCCCAGCATTTT. This sequence encodes CASSKYSNQPQHF.

This chain connects TRBV11-3 to TRBJ2-7; D remains unclear. The V gene lost 0 bases and the J gene lost 7 bases, with 16 bases spanning the gap. This CDR3 spans 15 amino acids. Germline assignment: CDR1 SGHNT and CDR2 YENEEA. DNA of the CDR3: TGTGCCAGCAGCTTAGAATTCGGCGGAACGAGAGAGCAGTACTTC. Translated, it gives CASSLEFGGTREQYF.

This clone has only one observation. The rearrangement uses TRBV30 and TRBJ1-1; 10 bases agree with TRBD1. Germline-derived CDR1 and CDR2 are GTSNPN and SVGIG (reference sequence). The CDR3 is 12 amino acids. Trimming removed 4 bases from V and 6 bases from J; junction bases left unmatched: 2. The CDR3 is CAWNGQGAEAFF. CDR3 sequence (DNA): TGTGCCTGGAACGGACAGGGGGCTGAAGCTTTCTTT.

This chain uses TRBV18 with TRBJ2-3, with TRBD1 as a possible D gene (5 bases). Between the trimmed V and J ends, which lost 6 bases and 0 bases, there was a span of 13 bases. CDR1 and CDR2 from the germline V gene are KGHSH and LQKENI. This CDR3 spans 15 amino acids. In DNA, the CDR3 is TGTGCCAGCTCCCCCGGACATGGGAGCACAGATACGCAGTATTTT. This gives the protein CASSPGHGSTDTQYF.

The rearrangement joins TRBV5-1 to TRBJ2-5; D possibly corresponds to TRBD1 (5 bases). The CDR3 extends over 14 amino acids. The germline V gene encodes CDR1 SGHRS and CDR2 YFSETQ. The V end lost 1 base, the J end lost 2 bases, and 9 bases lay between the germline ends. This chain's CDR3 is CASSLQGAQETQYF. In DNA, the CDR3 is TGCGCCAGCAGCTTGCAAGGGGCACAAGAGACCCAGTACTTC.

Worth noting for this clone: Other nucleotide sequences in the sample specify the same CDR3. This sequence joins TRBV27 and TRBJ1-1; tentative D call: TRBD1 (6 bases). Germline assignment: CDR1 MNHEY and CDR2 SMNVEV (reference sequence). This CDR3 is built from 14 residues. V was pared by 2 bases and J by 4 bases, with 11 bases between. This CDR3 is CASSLGGGGTEAFF. The CDR3 DNA sequence: TGTGCCAGCAGTTTAGGGGGCGGGGGCACTGAAGCTTTCTTT.

V and J are TRBV7-9 and TRBJ2-1, with 8 bases that match TRBD2. The germline gives CDR1 SEHNR, CDR2 FQNEAQ (reference sequence). The CDR3 contains 13 residues. V was clipped by 4 bases and J by 7 bases; unmatched bases: 3. The CDR3 reads CASSSSGSNEQFF. The CDR3 nucleotides are TGTGCCAGCAGCTCAAGCGGGAGTAATGAGCAGTTCTTC. Using reference TRBV7-9 and TRBJ2-1 for the parts outside the CDR3, the full variable domain is DTGVSQNPRHKITKRGQNVTFRCDPISEHNRLYWYRQTLGQGPEFLTYFQNEAQLEKSRLLSDRFSAERPKGSFSTLEIQRTEQGDSAMYLCASSSSGSNEQFFGPGTRLTVL.

The CDR3 region is CAISPFLAGGPQETQYF. The CDR3, as DNA: TGTGCCATCAGTCCCTTCTTAGCGGGGGGCCCCCAAGAGACCCAGTACTTC. The rearrangement links TRBV10-3 to TRBJ2-5; 10 positions match TRBD2. The CDR3 is 17 residues long. Germline values: CDR1 ENHRY, CDR2 SYGVKD. V gave up 5 bases and J gave up 1 base; unmatched junction bases: 10.